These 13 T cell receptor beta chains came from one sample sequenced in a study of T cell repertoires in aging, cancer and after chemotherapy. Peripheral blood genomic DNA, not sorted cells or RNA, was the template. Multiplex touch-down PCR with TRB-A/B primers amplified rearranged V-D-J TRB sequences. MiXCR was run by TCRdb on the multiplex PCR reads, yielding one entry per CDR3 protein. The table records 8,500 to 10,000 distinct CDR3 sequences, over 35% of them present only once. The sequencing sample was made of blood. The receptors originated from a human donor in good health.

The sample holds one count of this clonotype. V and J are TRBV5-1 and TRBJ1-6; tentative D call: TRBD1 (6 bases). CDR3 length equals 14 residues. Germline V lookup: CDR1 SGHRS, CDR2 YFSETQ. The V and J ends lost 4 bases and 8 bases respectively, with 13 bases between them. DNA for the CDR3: TGCGCCAGCAGCCCCCTTAGGGGGGATTCACCCCTCCACTTT. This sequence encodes CASSPLRGDSPLHF.

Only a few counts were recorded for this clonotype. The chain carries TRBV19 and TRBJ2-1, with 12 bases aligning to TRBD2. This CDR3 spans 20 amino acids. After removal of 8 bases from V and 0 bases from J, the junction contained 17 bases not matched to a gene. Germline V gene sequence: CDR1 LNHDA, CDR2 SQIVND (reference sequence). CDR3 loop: CASEQGLAGTSPSSYNEQFF. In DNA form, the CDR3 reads TGTGCCAGTGAGCAAGGACTAGCGGGAACCTCACCTAGCTCCTACAATGAGCAGTTCTTC.

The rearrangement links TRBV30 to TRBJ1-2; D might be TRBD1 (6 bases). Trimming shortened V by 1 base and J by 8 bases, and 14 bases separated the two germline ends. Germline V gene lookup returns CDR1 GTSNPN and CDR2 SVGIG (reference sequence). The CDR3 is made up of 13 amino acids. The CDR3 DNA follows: TGTGCCTGGAGTGAGGGGGGCGCTGGAGGCTACACCTTC. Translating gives CAWSEGGAGGYTF.

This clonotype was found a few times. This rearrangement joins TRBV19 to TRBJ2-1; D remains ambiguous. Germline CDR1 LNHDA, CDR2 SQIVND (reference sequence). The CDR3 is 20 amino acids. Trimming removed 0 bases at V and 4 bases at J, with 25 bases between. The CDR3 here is CASSIDLGYFRAADYNEQFF. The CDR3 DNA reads TGTGCCAGTAGTATAGATCTCGGGTACTTCCGGGCGGCGGATTACAATGAGCAGTTCTTC.

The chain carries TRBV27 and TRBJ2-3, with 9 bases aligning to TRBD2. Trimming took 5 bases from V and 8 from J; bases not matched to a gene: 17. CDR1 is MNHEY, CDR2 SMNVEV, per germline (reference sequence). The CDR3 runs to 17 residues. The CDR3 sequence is CASSPFGAGGTLATQYF. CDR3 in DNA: TGTGCCAGCAGTCCCTTTGGAGCGGGAGGCACCCTAGCTACGCAGTATTTT.

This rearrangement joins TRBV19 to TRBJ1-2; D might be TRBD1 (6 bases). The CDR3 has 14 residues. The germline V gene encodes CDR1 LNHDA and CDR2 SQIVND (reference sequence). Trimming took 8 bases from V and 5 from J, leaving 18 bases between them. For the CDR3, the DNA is TGTGCCAGTCGACAGGACTCGAACCCTTATGGCTACACCTTC. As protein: CASRQDSNPYGYTF.

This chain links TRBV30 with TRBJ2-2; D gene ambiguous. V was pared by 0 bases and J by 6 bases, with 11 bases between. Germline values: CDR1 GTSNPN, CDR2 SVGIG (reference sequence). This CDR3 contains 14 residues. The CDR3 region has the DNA TGTGCCTGGAGTGTGGCTACAGAGGCCGGGGAGCTGTTTTTT. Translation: CAWSVATEAGELFF.

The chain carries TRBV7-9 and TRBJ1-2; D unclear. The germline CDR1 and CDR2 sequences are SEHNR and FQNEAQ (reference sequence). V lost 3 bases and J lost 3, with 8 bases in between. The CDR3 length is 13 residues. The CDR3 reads CASSFGEDYGYTF. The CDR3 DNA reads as TGTGCCAGCAGCTTCGGGGAAGACTATGGCTACACCTTC.

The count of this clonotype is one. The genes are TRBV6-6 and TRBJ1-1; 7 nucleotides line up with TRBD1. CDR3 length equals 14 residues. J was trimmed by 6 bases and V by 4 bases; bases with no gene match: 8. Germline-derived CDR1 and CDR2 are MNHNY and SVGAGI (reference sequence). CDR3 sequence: CASSFRGQESEAFF. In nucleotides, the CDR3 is TGTGCCAGCAGTTTCCGAGGACAGGAGTCTGAAGCTTTCTTT.

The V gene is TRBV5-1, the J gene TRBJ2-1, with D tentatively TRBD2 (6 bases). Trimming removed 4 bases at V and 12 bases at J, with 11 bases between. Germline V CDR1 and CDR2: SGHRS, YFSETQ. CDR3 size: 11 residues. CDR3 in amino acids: CASSAGLLQFF. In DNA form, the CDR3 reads TGCGCCAGCAGCGCCGGACTACTGCAGTTCTTC.

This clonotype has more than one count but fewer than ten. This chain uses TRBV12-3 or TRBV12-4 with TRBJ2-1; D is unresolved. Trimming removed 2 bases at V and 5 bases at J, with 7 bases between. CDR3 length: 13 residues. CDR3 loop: CASSLLGDNEQFF. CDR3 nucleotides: TGTGCCAGCAGTTTACTAGGAGACAATGAGCAGTTCTTC.

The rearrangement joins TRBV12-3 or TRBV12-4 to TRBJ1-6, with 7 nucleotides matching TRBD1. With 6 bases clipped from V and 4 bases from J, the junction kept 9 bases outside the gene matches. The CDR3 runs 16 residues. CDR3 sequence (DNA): TGTGCCAGCAGCCCCGACAGGGACGGGTATAATTCACCCCTCCACTTT. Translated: CASSPDRDGYNSPLHF.

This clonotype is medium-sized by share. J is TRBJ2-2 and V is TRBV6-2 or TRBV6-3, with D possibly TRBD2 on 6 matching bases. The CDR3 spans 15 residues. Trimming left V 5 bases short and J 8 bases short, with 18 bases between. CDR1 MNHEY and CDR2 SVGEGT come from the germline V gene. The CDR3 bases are TGTGCCAGCAGTCCCTCCGGGACTGGAGTAGGGGAGCTGTTTTTT. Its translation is CASSPSGTGVGELFF.